The sample holds many counts of the clone carrying this TCR beta chain. What it recognizes is unknown. The record originates from a study of T cell repertoires in cytomegalovirus infection. Study in general: Both CMV infection and a matching HLA type were indicated by public TCR beta signatures. Study conclusions and caveats: CMV-specific TCR beta clonotypes restricted by HLA-C were the ones dominating the ex vivo response. Individuals carrying CMV plus the relevant HLA were identified by cumulative frequency of public TCR beta families.

TCRdb re-derived calls from the reads in MiXCR, one entry per CDR3 protein. Of roughly 250,000 distinct CDR3 sequences listed, roughly an eighth were seen once; the top ten hold 1.5% to 2%. The CDR3 contains 14 residues. After removal of 4 bases from V and 6 bases from J, the junction contained 7 bases not matched to a gene. Germline V gene lookup returns CDR1 SGHRS and CDR2 YFSETQ. The rearrangement links TRBV5-1 to TRBJ1-2; 9 bases line up with TRBD1. The clonotype comes from a human donor in good health (CMV status not recorded). Some clones in this sample may be carry-over from other donors' samples. The source material was PBMCs. This chain's CDR3 is CASSPGTGRDGYTF. CDR3 coding DNA: TGCGCCAGCAGCCCCGGGACAGGGCGCGATGGCTACACCTTC.